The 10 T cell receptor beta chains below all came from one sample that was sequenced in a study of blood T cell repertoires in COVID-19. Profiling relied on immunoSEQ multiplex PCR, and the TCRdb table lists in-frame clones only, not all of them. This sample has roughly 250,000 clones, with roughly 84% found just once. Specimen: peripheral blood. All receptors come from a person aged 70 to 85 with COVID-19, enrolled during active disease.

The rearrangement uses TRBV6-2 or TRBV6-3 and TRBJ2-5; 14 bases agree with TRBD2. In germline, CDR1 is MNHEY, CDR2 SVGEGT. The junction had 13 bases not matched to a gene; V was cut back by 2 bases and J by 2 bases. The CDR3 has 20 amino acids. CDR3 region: CASSYAGTSGSYGQQETQYF. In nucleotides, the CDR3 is TGTGCCAGCAGTTACGCGGGGACTAGCGGGAGTTACGGTCAACAAGAGACCCAGTACTTC.

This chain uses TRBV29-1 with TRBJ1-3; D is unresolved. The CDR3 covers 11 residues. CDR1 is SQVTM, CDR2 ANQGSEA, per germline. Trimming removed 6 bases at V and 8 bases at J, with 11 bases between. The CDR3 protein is CSVLLEYTIYF. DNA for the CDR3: TGCAGCGTCCTACTGGAGTACACCATATATTTT. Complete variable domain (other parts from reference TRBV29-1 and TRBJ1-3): SAVISQKPSRDICQRGTSLTIQCQVDSQVTMMFWYRQQPGQSLTLIATANQGSEATYESGFVIDKFPISRPNLTFSTLTVSNMSPEDSSIYLCSVLLEYTIYFGEGSWLTVV.

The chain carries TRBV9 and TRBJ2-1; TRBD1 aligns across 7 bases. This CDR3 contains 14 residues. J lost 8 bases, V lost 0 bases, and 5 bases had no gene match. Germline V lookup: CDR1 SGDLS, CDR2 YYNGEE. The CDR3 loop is CASSVGGQWDEQFF. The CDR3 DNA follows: TGTGCCAGCAGCGTAGGGGGACAGTGGGATGAGCAGTTCTTC.

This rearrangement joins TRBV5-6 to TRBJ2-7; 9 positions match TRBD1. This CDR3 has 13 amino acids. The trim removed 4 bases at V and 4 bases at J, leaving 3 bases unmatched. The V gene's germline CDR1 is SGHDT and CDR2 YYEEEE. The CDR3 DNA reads TGTGCCAGCAGCGGGACAGGGATATACGAGCAGTACTTC. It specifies CASSGTGIYEQYF.

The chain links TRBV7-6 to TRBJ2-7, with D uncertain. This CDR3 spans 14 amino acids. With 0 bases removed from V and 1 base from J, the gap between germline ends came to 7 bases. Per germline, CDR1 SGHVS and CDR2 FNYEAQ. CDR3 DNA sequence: TGTGCCAGCAGCTTAGCAACCGAGTCCTACGAGCAGTACTTC. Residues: CASSLATESYEQYF.

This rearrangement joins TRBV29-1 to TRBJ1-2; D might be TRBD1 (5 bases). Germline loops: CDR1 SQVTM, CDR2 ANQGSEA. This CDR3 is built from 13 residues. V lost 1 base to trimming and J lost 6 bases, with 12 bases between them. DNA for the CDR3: TGCAGCGTTGAAGTCGGGACTGGGAATGGCTACACCTTC. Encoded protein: CSVEVGTGNGYTF.

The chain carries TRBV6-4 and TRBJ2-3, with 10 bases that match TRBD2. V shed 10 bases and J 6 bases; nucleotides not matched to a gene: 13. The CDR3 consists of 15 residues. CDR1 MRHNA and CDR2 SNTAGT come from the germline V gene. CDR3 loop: CANNALAGPMDTQYF. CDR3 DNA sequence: TGTGCCAACAATGCACTAGCGGGGCCGATGGATACGCAGTATTTT.

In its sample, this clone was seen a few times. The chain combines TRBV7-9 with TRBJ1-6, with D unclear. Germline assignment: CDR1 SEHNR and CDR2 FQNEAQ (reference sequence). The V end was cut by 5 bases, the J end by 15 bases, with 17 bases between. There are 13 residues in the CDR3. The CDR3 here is CASSHEGWRHLHF. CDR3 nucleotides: TGTGCCAGCAGCCATGAAGGCTGGAGGCACCTCCACTTT.

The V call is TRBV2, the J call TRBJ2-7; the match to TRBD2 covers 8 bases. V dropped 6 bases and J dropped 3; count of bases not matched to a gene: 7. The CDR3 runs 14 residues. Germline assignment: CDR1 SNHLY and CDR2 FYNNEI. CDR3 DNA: TGTGCCAGCAGCATAACCGGGACTAGCTACGAGCAGTACTTC. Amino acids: CASSITGTSYEQYF.

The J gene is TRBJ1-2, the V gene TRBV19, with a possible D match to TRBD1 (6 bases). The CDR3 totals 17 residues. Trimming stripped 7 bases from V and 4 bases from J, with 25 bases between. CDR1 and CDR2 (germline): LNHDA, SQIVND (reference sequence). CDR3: CASKKGESRDRSYGYTF. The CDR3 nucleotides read TGTGCCAGTAAAAAGGGGGAGTCTCGGGACCGAAGCTATGGCTACACCTTC.